This T cell receptor beta chain stems from a study of blood T cell repertoires in COVID-19. On the study more broadly: Samples representing acute and convalescent COVID-19 were sourced from the United States, Italy and Spain. In each case, the material was cDNA or gDNA derived from T cells, B-cell-depleted T cells, or PBMCs.

How the authors handled the data: Counts of nucleated cells, estimated from reference gene primer amplification, were obtained. TCRdb's table, derived via immunoSEQ multiplex PCR, lists solely in-frame clones and lacks some. That table gives V, J and clone size, and the DNA gave D and trimming. The table lists 300,000 to 350,000 clones, more than 70% of them singletons, with approximately 7.4% in the top ten. CDR3 length: 18 residues. Trimming stripped 6 bases from V and 3 bases from J, with 26 bases between. Germline CDR1 reads KGHSH; CDR2 reads LQKENI. The sample taken for sequencing was peripheral blood. The source of this sequence is an older woman with COVID-19, enrolled during active disease. The V gene is TRBV18, the J gene TRBJ1-1; D might be TRBD1 (5 bases). In nucleotides, the CDR3 is TGTGCCAGCTCCCCCGTGGTGGCAGGTGGAGGGGTCGACACTGAAGCTTTCTTT. The encoded protein is CASSPVVAGGGVDTEAFF.